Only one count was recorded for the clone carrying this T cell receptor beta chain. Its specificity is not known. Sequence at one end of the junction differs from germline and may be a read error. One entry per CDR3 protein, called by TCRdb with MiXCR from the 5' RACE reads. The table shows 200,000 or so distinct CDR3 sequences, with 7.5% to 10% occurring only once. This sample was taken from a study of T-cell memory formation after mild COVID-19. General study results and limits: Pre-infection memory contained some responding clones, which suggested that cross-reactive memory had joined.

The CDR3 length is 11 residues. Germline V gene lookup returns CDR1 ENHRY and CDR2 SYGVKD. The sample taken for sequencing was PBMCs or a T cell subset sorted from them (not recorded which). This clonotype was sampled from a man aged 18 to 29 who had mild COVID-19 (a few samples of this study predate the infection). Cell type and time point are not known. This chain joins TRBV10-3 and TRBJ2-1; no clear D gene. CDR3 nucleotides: TGTGCCATCAGTGAGGGTCGGGCCCCCCGCTTC. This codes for CAISEGRAPRF.